This paragraph covers one T cell receptor beta chain sequence. This specimen belongs to a study of cytomegalovirus exposure and HLA in healthy donors. The overall study: Early released data comprised tens of millions of unique TCRs from HLA-typed donors.

The PCR was carried out with 60 Vbeta primers and 13 Jbeta primers. This table comes from immunoSEQ multiplex PCR, and its TCRdb copy is limited to in-frame clones, with some not included. The data contain around 190,000 clones, 65% to 85% of them seen just once; the ten biggest clones take up nearly 3%. This clonotype was obtained from a young woman in good health and CMV-seronegative. Material for sequencing was PBMCs.

CDR3 nucleotide sequence: TGCGCCAGCAGAGGAGGAGGCCTATACGAGCAGTACTTC. Its translation: CASRGGGLYEQYF. V and J are TRBV5-1 and TRBJ2-7; possibly TRBD2 for D (5 bases). This CDR3 spans 13 amino acids. The germline CDR1 and CDR2 sequences are SGHRS and YFSETQ. V lost 5 bases, J lost 4 bases, and 13 bases lay in between.